This T cell receptor beta chain was identified in a study of T cell responses to AZD1222 COVID-19 vaccine. Whole-study results and caveats: Spike was spanned by vaccine-associated CD4 TCRs, which were dominant at 160-218 and 743-854. Spike-specific TCR repertoires showed rising breadth and depth after two AZD1222 doses.

Germline values: CDR1 LNHDA, CDR2 SQIVND (reference sequence). Trimming took off 4 bases at V and 5 bases at J, with 14 bases between the two ends. The CDR3 covers 14 residues. In regard to this clone: Its antigen is currently unknown.

The method was immunoSEQ multiplex PCR; TCRdb's version includes in-frame clones alone and lacks a portion of them. The repertoire holds over 50,000 clones, with about 80% as singletons. V gene TRBV19 combines with J gene TRBJ1-2; D is undetermined. This sequence originates from an adult who received the AZD1222 COVID-19 vaccine. Sequencing was performed on peripheral blood, taken 28 days after the second AZD1222 dose. The CDR3 nucleotides are TGTGCCAGTAGTAGCCAGACGGATTTTTATGGCTACACCTTC. As protein: CASSSQTDFYGYTF.